This T cell receptor (beta chain) was captured in a study of breast tumors, draining lymph nodes, adjacent tissues. The lymph nodes were axillary draining lymph nodes from breast cancer patients. The CDR3 contains 16 residues. From germline, CDR1 is SGDLS and CDR2 YYNGEE. The V segment lost 4 bases and the J segment 7 bases; nucleotides outside the gene matches: 13. This clonotype occurred many times. TCRdb re-analysed the multiplex PCR reads in MiXCR, keeping a single row per CDR3 protein. The profile shows about 220,000 distinct CDR3 sequences, less than 40% of them singletons. Source material: axillary lymph node tissue. The sequence came from a female donor with breast cancer. Some clones in this sample may be carry-over from other donors' samples. This sequence joins TRBV9 and TRBJ2-1, with 8 nucleotides matching TRBD2. The CDR3 region has the DNA TGTGCCAGCAGCCGACTTAGCGGGATAGTAAAAAATGAGCAGTTCTTC. This encodes CASSRLSGIVKNEQFF.